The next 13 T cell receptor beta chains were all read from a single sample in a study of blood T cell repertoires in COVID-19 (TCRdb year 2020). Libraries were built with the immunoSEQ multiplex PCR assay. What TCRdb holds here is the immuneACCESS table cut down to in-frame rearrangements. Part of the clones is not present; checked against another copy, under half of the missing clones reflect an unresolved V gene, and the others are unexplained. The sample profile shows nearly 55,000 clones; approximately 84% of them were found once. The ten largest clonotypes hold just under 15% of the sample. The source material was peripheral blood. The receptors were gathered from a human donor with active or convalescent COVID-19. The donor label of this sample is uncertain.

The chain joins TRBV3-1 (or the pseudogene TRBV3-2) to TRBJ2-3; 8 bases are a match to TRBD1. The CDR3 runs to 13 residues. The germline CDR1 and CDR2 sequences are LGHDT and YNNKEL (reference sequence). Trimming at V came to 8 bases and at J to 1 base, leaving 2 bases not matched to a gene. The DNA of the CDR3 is TGTGCCAGCGGGACAGGACGCACAGATACGCAGTATTTT. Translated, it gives CASGTGRTDTQYF.

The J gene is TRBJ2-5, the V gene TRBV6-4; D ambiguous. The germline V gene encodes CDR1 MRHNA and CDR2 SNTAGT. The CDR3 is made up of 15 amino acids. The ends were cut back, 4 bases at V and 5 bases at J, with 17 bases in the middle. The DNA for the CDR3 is TGTGCCAGCAGTGTCCGGGTGGCCGGCTGGGAGACCCAGTACTTC. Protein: CASSVRVAGWETQYF.

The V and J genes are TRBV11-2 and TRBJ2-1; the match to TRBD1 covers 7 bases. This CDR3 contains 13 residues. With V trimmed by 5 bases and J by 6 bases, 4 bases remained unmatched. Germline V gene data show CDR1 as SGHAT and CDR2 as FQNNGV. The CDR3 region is CASSQQGTNEQFF. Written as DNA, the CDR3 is TGTGCCAGCAGCCAACAGGGGACCAATGAGCAGTTCTTC.

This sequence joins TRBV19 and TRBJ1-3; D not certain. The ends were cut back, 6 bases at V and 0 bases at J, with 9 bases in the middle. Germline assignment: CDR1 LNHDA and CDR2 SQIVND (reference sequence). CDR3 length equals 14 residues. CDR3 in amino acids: CASRAHRSGNTIYF. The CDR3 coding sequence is TGTGCCAGTAGGGCCCATCGCTCTGGAAACACCATATATTTT. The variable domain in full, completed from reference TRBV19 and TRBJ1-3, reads DGGITQSPKYLFRKEGQNVTLSCEQNLNHDAMYWYRQDPGQGLRLIYYSQIVNDFQKGDIAEGYSVSREKKESFPLTVTSAQKNPTAFYLCASRAHRSGNTIYFGEGSWLTVV.

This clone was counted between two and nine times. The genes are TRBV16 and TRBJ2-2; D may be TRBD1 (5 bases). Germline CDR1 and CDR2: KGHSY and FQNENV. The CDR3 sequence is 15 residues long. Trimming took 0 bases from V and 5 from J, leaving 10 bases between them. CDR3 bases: TGTGCCAGCAGCCAATCGCCCAGGGAAACCGGGGAGCTGTTTTTT. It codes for CASSQSPRETGELFF.

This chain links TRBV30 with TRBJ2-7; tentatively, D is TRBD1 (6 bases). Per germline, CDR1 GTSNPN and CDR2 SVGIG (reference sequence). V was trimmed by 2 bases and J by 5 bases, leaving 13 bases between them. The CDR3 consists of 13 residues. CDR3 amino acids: CAWSLRDNHEQYF. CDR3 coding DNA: TGTGCCTGGAGTCTCCGGGACAACCACGAGCAGTACTTC.

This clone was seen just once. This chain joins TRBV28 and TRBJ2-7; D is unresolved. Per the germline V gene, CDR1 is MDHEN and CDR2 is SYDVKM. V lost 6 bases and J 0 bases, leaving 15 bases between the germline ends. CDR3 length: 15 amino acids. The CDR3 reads CASSSAQAGSYEQYF. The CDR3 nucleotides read TGTGCCAGCAGCTCGGCTCAGGCCGGCTCCTACGAGCAGTACTTC.

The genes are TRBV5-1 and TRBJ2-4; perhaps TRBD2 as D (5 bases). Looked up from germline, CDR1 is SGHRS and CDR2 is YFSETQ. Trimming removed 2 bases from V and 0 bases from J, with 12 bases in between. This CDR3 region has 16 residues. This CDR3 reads CASSFEGRLAKNIQYF. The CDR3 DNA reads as TGCGCCAGCAGCTTCGAGGGCAGGCTAGCCAAAAACATTCAGTACTTC.

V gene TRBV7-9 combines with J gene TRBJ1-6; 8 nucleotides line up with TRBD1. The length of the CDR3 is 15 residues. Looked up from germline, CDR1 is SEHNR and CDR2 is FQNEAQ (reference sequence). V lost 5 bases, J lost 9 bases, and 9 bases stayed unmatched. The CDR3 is CASSHGTGWGSPLHF. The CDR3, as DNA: TGTGCCAGCAGCCACGGGACAGGTTGGGGTTCACCCCTCCACTTT.

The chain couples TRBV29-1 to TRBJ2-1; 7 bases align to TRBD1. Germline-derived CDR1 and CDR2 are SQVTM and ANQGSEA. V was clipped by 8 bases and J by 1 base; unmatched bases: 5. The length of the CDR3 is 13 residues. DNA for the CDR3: TGCAGCCACCGGGACAGTTCCTACAATGAGCAGTTCTTC. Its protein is CSHRDSSYNEQFF.

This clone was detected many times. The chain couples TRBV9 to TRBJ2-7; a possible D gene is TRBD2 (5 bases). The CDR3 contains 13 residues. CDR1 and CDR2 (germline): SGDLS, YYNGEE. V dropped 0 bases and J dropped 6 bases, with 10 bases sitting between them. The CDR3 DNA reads TGTGCCAGCAGCGTAGACGGAGGACGCGAGCAGTACTTC. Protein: CASSVDGGREQYF.

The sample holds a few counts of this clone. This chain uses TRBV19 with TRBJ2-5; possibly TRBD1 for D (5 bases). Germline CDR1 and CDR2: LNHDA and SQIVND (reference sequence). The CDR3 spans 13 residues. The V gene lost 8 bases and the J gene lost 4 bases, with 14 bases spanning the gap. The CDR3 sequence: CASPSRVGETQYF. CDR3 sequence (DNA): TGTGCCAGTCCAAGCAGGGTCGGAGAGACCCAGTACTTC.

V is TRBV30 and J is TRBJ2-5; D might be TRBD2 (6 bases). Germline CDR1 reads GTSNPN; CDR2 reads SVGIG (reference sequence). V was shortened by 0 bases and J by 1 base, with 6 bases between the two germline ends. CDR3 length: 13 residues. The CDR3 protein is CAWSVGSQETQYF. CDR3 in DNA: TGTGCCTGGAGTGTCGGGAGCCAAGAGACCCAGTACTTC.